Below are 22 T cell receptor beta chains sequenced from a single sample in a study of CD8+ T cells in alopecia areata. After isolation, RNA underwent reverse transcription to generate cDNA as the sequencing template. Only in-frame clones appear in the TCRdb table, and some are missing; sequencing was by immunoSEQ multiplex PCR. The sample gives under 350,000 clones, roughly 64% of which show up once; about 1.7% is in the top ten. Treatment here: oral pan-JAK inhibitor, 5-10 mg twice daily. The source material was CD4+ T cells sorted from blood, sampled at week 24, from a patient treated with tofacitinib. These receptors were obtained from a human donor with alopecia areata.

This rearrangement joins TRBV28 to TRBJ2-3; D not resolved. The germline V and J ends were trimmed by 5 bases and 6 bases, with 9 bases remaining between them. Germline lookup yields CDR1 MDHEN and CDR2 SYDVKM. This CDR3 has 12 residues. CDR3 nucleotides: TGTGCCAGCAGTCTTCAGAAGGATACGCAGTATTTT. It is translated as CASSLQKDTQYF.

The chain is built from TRBV5-6 and TRBJ1-6; no reliable D call. Looked up from germline, CDR1 is SGHDT and CDR2 is YYEEEE. This CDR3 contains 12 residues. V was trimmed by 2 bases and J by 8 bases, leaving 5 bases between them. CDR3: CASSLGDSPLHF. The CDR3 DNA reads as TGTGCCAGCAGCTTAGGAGATTCACCCCTCCACTTT.

This clone has just one count. The junction and the germline gene differ at one end; a read error may be behind it. This chain links TRBV11-2 with TRBJ2-7; 12 bases line up with TRBD2. CDR3 length: 16 amino acids. Looked up from germline, CDR1 is SGHAT and CDR2 is FQNNGV. The CDR3 sequence: CASSLRLSGLAGPRDF. The CDR3 DNA sequence: TGTGCCAGCAGCTTGCGTCTCTCGGGACTAGCGGGTCCGCGGGACTTC.

The chain uses TRBV5-4 and TRBJ1-1, with D tentatively TRBD1 (6 bases). The CDR3 is 16 amino acids. CDR1 and CDR2 from the germline V gene are SGHNT and YYREEE (reference sequence). The V end lost 5 bases, the J end lost 3 bases, and 20 bases lay between the germline ends. This chain's CDR3 is CASRAPGGRKDTEAFF. CDR3 bases: TGTGCCAGCAGGGCTCCCGGGGGGCGGAAGGACACTGAAGCTTTCTTT.

This chain connects TRBV30 to TRBJ1-1, with D possibly matching TRBD1 (5 bases). This CDR3 region has 16 residues. Germline CDR1 and CDR2: GTSNPN and SVGIG (reference sequence). V lost 0 bases and J 0 bases, leaving 14 bases between the germline ends. The CDR3 nucleotides read TGTGCCTGGAGTGTACGGGGGTTGGGGATGAACACTGAAGCTTTCTTT. Its protein is CAWSVRGLGMNTEAFF.

J is TRBJ1-3 and V is TRBV29-1; D is unresolved. Germline loops: CDR1 SQVTM, CDR2 ANQGSEA. The V and J ends lost 5 bases and 0 bases respectively, with 11 bases between them. CDR3 length: 14 amino acids. The CDR3 DNA follows: TGCAGCGTTCGAAGAGATGACTCTGGAAACACCATATATTTT. Translated, it gives CSVRRDDSGNTIYF. Full variable domain (outside the CDR3, taken from reference TRBV29-1 and TRBJ1-3): SAVISQKPSRDICQRGTSLTIQCQVDSQVTMMFWYRQQPGQSLTLIATANQGSEATYESGFVIDKFPISRPNLTFSTLTVSNMSPEDSSIYLCSVRRDDSGNTIYFGEGSWLTVV.

This clone has a handful of counts. This sequence joins TRBV25-1 and TRBJ2-3, with no clear D. Trimming shortened V by 2 bases and J by 6 bases, and 12 bases separated the two germline ends. There are 14 residues in the CDR3. Germline CDR1 is MGHDK and CDR2 is SYGVNS. CDR3 nucleotide sequence: TGTGCCAGCAGTGAAGCGTGGGTTTTGGATACGCAGTATTTT. It translates to CASSEAWVLDTQYF. The entire variable domain, with the rest obtained from reference TRBV25-1 and TRBJ2-3, is as follows: EADIYQTPRYLVIGTGKKITLECSQTMGHDKMYWYQQDPGMELHLIHYSYGVNSTEKGDLSSESTVSRIRTEHFPLTLESARPSHTSQYLCASSEAWVLDTQYFGPGTRLTVL.

This chain connects TRBV5-6 to TRBJ2-3, with 14 bases that match TRBD2. This CDR3 contains 17 residues. V lost 4 bases to trimming and J lost 2 bases; unmatched junction nucleotides: 6. Germline assignment: CDR1 SGHDT and CDR2 YYEEEE. The CDR3, as DNA: TGTGCCAGCAGCGCGGGACTAGCGGGGGCCTTCACAGATACGCAGTATTTT. This gives the protein CASSAGLAGAFTDTQYF. The full variable domain, in which reference TRBV5-6 and TRBJ2-3 provide the parts outside the CDR3, is DAGVTQSPTHLIKTRGQQVTLRCSPKSGHDTVSWYQQALGQGPQFIFQYYEEEERQRGNFPDRFSGHQFPNYSSELNVNALLLGDSALYLCASSAGLAGAFTDTQYFGPGTRLTVL.

Only a few counts were recorded for this clone. V is TRBV9 and J is TRBJ1-5; no definite D call. The V and J ends lost 3 bases and 6 bases respectively, with 7 bases between them. The CDR3 runs 12 residues. Germline V gene lookup returns CDR1 SGDLS and CDR2 YYNGEE. The CDR3 DNA follows: TGTGCCAGCAGCGGGAGTGTTCAGCCCCAGCATTTT. It yields the protein CASSGSVQPQHF.

Written as DNA, the CDR3 is TGTGCCAGCAGCTTAGAGGGGGCGACGTTCTACGAGCAGTACTTC. Translated: CASSLEGATFYEQYF. The chain recombines TRBV7-2 with TRBJ2-7; TRBD1 aligns across 7 bases. Trimming at V came to 1 base and at J to 3 bases, leaving 6 bases not matched to a gene. The germline V gene encodes CDR1 SGHTA and CDR2 FQGNSA. CDR3 length: 15 amino acids.

This chain links TRBV28 with TRBJ1-2; a possible D gene is TRBD1 (6 bases). V lost 2 bases and J lost 0, with 10 bases in between. This CDR3 contains 15 residues. CDR1 is MDHEN and CDR2 is SYDVKM in the germline V gene. CDR3 residues: CASSLPGAANYGYTF. DNA for the CDR3: TGTGCCAGCAGTTTACCGGGGGCAGCTAACTATGGCTACACCTTC.

This sequence joins TRBV5-1 and TRBJ1-6, with a weak D call TRBD1 (5 bases). Trimming left V 4 bases short and J 8 bases short, with 10 bases between. Germline V gene data show CDR1 as SGHRS and CDR2 as YFSETQ. The CDR3 extends over 13 amino acids. The CDR3 here is CASSTFRDSPLHF. CDR3 nucleotide sequence: TGCGCCAGCAGCACCTTCAGGGATTCACCCCTCCACTTT. The whole variable domain, remainder taken from reference TRBV5-1 and TRBJ1-6, is KAGVTQTPRYLIKTRGQQVTLSCSPISGHRSVSWYQQTPGQGLQFLFEYFSETQRNKGNFPGRFSGRQFSNSRSEMNVSTLELGDSALYLCASSTFRDSPLHFGNGTRLTVT.

To note about this clone: A junction end diverges from the germline sequence, so it may reflect a read error. The rearrangement links TRBV29-1 to TRBJ2-3; TRBD2 aligns across 7 bases. This CDR3 is built from 13 residues. Germline V gene lookup returns CDR1 SQVTM and CDR2 ANQGSEA. The CDR3 coding sequence is TGCAGCGTTGAACGGGGGGTCACAGGTACGCAGTATTTT. It encodes CSVERGVTGTQYF.

This clone was found once. The J gene is TRBJ1-1, the V gene TRBV29-1; 7 bases match TRBD1. The CDR3 totals 13 residues. CDR1 SQVTM and CDR2 ANQGSEA come from the germline V gene. V gave up 6 bases and J gave up 3 bases; unmatched junction bases: 7. CDR3 bases: TGCAGCGTCGGCAGGGGGGCTGACACTGAAGCTTTCTTT. Translating gives CSVGRGADTEAFF.

The CDR3 protein is CASSEQRTGGFNNSPLHF. The CDR3 nucleotides read TGTGCCAGCAGTGAGCAGAGGACAGGGGGTTTCAATAATTCACCCCTCCACTTT. The V gene is TRBV2, the J gene TRBJ1-6; 10 bases are a match to TRBD1. The CDR3 totals 18 residues. After removal of 3 bases from V and 5 bases from J, the junction contained 10 bases not matched to a gene. CDR1 and CDR2 from the germline V gene are SNHLY and FYNNEI.

Only a few counts were recorded for this clone. The chain combines TRBV19 with TRBJ2-7; D remains ambiguous. Deletions cut 4 bases from V and 5 bases from J, with 15 bases between. CDR3 length: 14 residues. The germline gives CDR1 LNHDA, CDR2 SQIVND (reference sequence). The CDR3 sequence: CASSKDRGFHEQYF. DNA of the CDR3: TGTGCCAGTAGTAAGGACCGAGGTTTCCACGAGCAGTACTTC.

The chain is built from TRBV5-6 and TRBJ1-4, with D unclear. Germline V gives CDR1 SGHDT, CDR2 YYEEEE. The V end was cut by 3 bases, the J end by 4 bases, with 13 bases between. The CDR3 is 15 residues long. The CDR3 sequence: CASSSRARGNEKLFF. CDR3 bases: TGTGCCAGCAGCTCGAGGGCTCGAGGTAATGAAAAACTGTTTTTT.

The V and J genes are TRBV11-2 and TRBJ1-2; no clear D gene. CDR1 is SGHAT and CDR2 is FQNNGV in the germline V gene. This CDR3 is built from 13 residues. V shed 3 bases and J shed 4 bases, with 9 bases lying between them. This CDR3 reads CASSLSSTYGYTF. CDR3 coding DNA: TGTGCCAGCAGCTTGTCCTCGACCTATGGCTACACCTTC.

This clone has more than one count but fewer than ten. The CDR3 coding sequence is TGTGCCAGCAGTGAAGTAGGGGGATCTAGCAATCAGCCCCAGCATTTT. Its translation: CASSEVGGSSNQPQHF. This rearrangement joins TRBV6-1 to TRBJ1-5; tentative D call: TRBD1 (6 bases). The germline V gene encodes CDR1 MNHNS and CDR2 SASEGT. The germline V and J ends were trimmed by 1 base and 0 bases, with 10 bases remaining between them. The CDR3 is 16 residues long.

This rearrangement joins TRBV9 to TRBJ2-2; D may match TRBD1 or TRBD2 (5 bases each). Germline V gene data show CDR1 as SGDLS and CDR2 as YYNGEE. The CDR3 runs to 15 residues. V lost 6 bases and J lost 3, with 15 bases in between. The CDR3 DNA reads TGTGCCAGCAACTTCCAGGGACCGGACACCGGGGAGCTGTTTTTT. Encoded protein: CASNFQGPDTGELFF.

This sequence joins TRBV5-4 and TRBJ1-2; possibly TRBD1 for D (6 bases). Looked up from germline, CDR1 is SGHNT and CDR2 is YYREEE (reference sequence). CDR3 length: 13 residues. Trimming took off 3 bases at V and 8 bases at J, with 14 bases between the two ends. For the CDR3, the DNA is TGTGCCAGCAGCTCCCACAGGGTCGAGGGCTACACCTTC. Translated, it gives CASSSHRVEGYTF.

V is TRBV10-3 and J is TRBJ2-7; D unresolved. V lost 2 bases and J 4 bases, leaving 6 bases between the germline ends. CDR3 length: 12 residues. CDR1 and CDR2 from the germline V gene are ENHRY and SYGVKD. CDR3 sequence (DNA): TGTGCCATCAGTGAGGCTTTTTACGAGCAGTACTTC. It yields the protein CAISEAFYEQYF.